Described below is a single T cell receptor (beta chain) sequence and its context. The source of the sample is a study of blood T cell repertoires in COVID-19. Study in general: From T cells, B-cell-depleted T cells, or PBMCs came the material, which was cDNA or gDNA.

Trimming cost V 3 bases and J 4 bases, with 13 bases left between them. Germline V gene data show CDR1 as SNHLY and CDR2 as FYNNEI. The CDR3 extends over 14 amino acids. Enrollment of patients from Seattle took place during active infection, with longitudinal follow-up. Assay: immunoSEQ multiplex PCR; the TCRdb copy retains only in-frame clones and omits some. The sample contains 300,000 to 350,000 clones, about 90% of which appear only once. Sequencing was done on a sample of peripheral blood. The receptor was isolated from a woman aged 40 to 50 with COVID-19, enrolled during active disease. The chain joins TRBV2 to TRBJ2-7; a weak D match, TRBD2 (7 bases). The CDR3 region is CASSDQGRDYEQYF. CDR3 nucleotide sequence: TGTGCCAGCAGTGATCAGGGGAGGGATTACGAGCAGTACTTC. The entire variable domain, with the rest obtained from reference TRBV2 and TRBJ2-7, is as follows: EPEVTQTPSHQVTQMGQEVILRCVPISNHLYFYWYRQILGQKVEFLVSFYNNEISEKSEIFDDQFSVERPDGSNFTLKIRSTKLEDSAMYFCASSDQGRDYEQYFGPGTRLTVT.